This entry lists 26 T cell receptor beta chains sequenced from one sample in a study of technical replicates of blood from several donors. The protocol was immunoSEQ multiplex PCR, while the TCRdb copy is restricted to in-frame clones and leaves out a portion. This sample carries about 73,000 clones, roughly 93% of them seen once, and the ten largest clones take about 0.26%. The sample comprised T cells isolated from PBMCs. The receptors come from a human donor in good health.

CDR3 in amino acids: CASSQPGLREQYF. The CDR3 nucleotides are TGTGCCAGCAGTCAGCCGGGACTAAGGGAGCAGTACTTC. The chain combines TRBV5-4 with TRBJ2-7; 7 bases are shared with TRBD2. After removal of 5 bases from V and 7 bases from J, the junction contained 9 bases not matched to a gene. This CDR3 comprises 13 residues. Germline CDR1 SGHNT, CDR2 YYREEE (reference sequence). The variable domain in full, completed from reference TRBV5-4 and TRBJ2-7, reads ETGVTQSPTHLIKTRGQQVTLRCSSQSGHNTVSWYQQALGQGPQFIFQYYREEENGRGNFPPRFSGLQFPNYSSELNVNALELDDSALYLCASSQPGLREQYFGPGTRLTVT.

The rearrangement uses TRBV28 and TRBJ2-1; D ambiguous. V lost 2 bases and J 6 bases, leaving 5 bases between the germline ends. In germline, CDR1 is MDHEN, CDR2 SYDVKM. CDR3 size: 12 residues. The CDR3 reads CASSLPVNEQFF. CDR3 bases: TGTGCCAGCAGTTTACCCGTCAATGAGCAGTTCTTC.

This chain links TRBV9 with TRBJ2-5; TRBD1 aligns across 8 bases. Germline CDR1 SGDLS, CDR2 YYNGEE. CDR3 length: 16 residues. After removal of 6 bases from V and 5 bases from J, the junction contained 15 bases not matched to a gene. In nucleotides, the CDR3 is TGTGCCAGCACCAAGATGGGGGGACAGGCCGGTGAGACCCAGTACTTC. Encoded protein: CASTKMGGQAGETQYF.

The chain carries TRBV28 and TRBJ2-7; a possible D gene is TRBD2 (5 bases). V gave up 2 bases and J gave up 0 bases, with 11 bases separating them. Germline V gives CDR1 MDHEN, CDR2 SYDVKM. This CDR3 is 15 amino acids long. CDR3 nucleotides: TGTGCCAGCAGTTTAGAGGGCCGGAGCTCCTACGAGCAGTACTTC. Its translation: CASSLEGRSSYEQYF.

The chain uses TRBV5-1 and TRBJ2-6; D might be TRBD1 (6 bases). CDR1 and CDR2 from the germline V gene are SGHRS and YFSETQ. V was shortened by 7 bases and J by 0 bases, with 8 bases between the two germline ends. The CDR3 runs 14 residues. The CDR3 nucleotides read TGCGCCAGCGGACAGAGCTCTGGGGCCAACGTCCTGACTTTC. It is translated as CASGQSSGANVLTF.

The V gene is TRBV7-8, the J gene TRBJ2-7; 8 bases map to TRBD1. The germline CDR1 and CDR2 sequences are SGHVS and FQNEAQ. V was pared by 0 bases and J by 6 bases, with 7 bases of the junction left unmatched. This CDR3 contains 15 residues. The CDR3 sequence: CASSLASDRAPEQYF. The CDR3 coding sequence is TGTGCCAGCAGCTTAGCTTCGGACAGGGCCCCCGAGCAGTACTTC.

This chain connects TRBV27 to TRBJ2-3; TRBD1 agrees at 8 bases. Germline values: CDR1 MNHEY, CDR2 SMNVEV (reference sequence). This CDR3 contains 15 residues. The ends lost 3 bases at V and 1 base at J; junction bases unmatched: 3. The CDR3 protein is CASSFSGQGTDTQYF. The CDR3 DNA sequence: TGTGCCAGCAGTTTTTCGGGACAGGGCACAGATACGCAGTATTTT.

The CDR3 bases are TGTGCCAGCAGCCCACAGCTTCGGGAAGCTTTCTTT. Amino acids: CASSPQLREAFF. The chain employs TRBV28 and TRBJ1-1; unclear D gene. This CDR3 is 12 amino acids long. Trimming left V 6 bases short and J 8 bases short, with 13 bases between. Germline V gene data show CDR1 as MDHEN and CDR2 as SYDVKM.

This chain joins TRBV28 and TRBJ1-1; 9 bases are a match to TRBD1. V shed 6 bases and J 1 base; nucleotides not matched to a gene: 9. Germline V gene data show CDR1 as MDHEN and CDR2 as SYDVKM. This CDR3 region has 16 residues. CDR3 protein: CASRLTGTGRNTEAFF. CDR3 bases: TGTGCCAGCAGGCTCACCGGGACAGGGAGGAACACTGAAGCTTTCTTT. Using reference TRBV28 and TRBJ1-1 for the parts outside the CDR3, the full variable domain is DVKVTQSSRYLVKRTGEKVFLECVQDMDHENMFWYRQDPGLGLRLIYFSYDVKMKEKGDIPEGYSVSREKKERFSLILESASTNQTSMYLCASRLTGTGRNTEAFFGQGTRLTVV.

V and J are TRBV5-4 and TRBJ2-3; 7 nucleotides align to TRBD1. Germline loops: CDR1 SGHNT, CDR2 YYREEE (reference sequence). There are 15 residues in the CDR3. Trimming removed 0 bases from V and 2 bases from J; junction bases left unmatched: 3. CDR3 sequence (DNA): TGTGCCAGCAGCTTGGCCGGGACAGCCACAGATACGCAGTATTTT. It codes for CASSLAGTATDTQYF.

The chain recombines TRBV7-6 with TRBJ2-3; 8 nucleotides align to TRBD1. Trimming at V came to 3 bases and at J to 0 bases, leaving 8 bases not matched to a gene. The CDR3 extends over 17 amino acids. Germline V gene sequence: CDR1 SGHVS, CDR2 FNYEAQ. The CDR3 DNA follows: TGTGCCAGCAGCTTTTCTTCCGGGACAGGTAGCACAGATACGCAGTATTTT. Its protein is CASSFSSGTGSTDTQYF.

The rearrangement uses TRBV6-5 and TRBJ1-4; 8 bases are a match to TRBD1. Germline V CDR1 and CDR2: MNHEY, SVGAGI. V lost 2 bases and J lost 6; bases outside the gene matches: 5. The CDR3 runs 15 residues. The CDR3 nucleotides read TGTGCCAGCAGTTACACAGACAGGGGTGATGAAAAACTGTTTTTT. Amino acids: CASSYTDRGDEKLFF.

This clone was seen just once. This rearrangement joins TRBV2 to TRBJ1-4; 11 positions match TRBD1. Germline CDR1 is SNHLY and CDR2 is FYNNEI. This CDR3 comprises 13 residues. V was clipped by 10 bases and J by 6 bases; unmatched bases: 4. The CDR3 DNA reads TGTGCCACCTCGGGACAGGGGGATGAAAAACTGTTTTTT. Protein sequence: CATSGQGDEKLFF.

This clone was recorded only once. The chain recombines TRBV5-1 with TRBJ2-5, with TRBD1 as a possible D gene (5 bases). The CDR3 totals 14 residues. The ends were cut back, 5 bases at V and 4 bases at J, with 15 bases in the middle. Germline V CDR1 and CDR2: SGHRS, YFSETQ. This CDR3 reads CASSSPGQRETQYF. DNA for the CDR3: TGCGCCAGCAGTTCTCCAGGGCAGCGAGAGACCCAGTACTTC.

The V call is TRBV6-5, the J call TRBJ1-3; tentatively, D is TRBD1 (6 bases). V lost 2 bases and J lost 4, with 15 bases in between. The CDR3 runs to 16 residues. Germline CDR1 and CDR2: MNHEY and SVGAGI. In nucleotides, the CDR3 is TGTGCCAGCAGTTACGGGCCAGGGGCCGGGGGAAACACCATATATTTT. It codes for CASSYGPGAGGNTIYF.

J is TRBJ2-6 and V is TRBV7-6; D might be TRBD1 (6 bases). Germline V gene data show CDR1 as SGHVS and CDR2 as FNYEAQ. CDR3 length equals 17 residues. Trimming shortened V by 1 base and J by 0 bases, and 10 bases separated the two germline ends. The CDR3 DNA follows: TGTGCCAGCAGCTTAGGGCAGGGGCGCTCTGGGGCCAACGTCCTGACTTTC. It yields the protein CASSLGQGRSGANVLTF.

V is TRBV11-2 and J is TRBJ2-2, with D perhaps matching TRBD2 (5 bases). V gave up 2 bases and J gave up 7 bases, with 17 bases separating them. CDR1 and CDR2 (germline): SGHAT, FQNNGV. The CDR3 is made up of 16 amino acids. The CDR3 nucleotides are TGTGCCAGCAGCTTATGGGCATCCTCCGAGGGCGGGGAGCTGTTTTTT. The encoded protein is CASSLWASSEGGELFF.

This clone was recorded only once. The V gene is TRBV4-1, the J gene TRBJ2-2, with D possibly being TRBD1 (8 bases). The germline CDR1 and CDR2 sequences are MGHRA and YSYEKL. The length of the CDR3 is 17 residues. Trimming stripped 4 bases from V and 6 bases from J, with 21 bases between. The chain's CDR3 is CASSPQGASGQSGELFF. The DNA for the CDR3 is TGCGCCAGCAGCCCCCAGGGGGCTAGCGGTCAGTCCGGGGAGCTGTTTTTT.

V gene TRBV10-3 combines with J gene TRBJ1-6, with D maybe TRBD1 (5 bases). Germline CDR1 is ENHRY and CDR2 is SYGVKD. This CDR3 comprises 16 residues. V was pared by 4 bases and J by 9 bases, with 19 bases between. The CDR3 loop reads CAISGTGERRGSPLHF. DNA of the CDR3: TGTGCCATCAGTGGGACCGGGGAGCGGAGGGGTTCACCCCTCCACTTT.

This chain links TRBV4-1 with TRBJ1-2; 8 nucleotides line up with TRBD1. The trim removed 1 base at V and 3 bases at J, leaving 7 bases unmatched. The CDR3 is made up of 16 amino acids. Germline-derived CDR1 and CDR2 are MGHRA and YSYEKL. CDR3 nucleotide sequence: TGCGCCAGCAGCCAAGCGATCCCGGACAGGGACTATGGCTACACCTTC. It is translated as CASSQAIPDRDYGYTF.

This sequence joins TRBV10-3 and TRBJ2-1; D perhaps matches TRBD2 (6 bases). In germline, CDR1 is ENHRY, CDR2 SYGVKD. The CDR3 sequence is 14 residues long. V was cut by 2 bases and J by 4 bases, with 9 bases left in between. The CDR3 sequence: CAISEGGGYNEQFF. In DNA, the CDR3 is TGTGCCATCAGTGAGGGGGGAGGATACAATGAGCAGTTCTTC.

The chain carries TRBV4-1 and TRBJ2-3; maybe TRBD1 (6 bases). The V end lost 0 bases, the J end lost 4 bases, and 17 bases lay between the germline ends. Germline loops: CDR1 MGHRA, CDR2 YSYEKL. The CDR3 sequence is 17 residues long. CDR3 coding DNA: TGCGCCAGCAGCCAAGATGGGGGCAGGGGACCCGCAGATACGCAGTATTTT. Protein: CASSQDGGRGPADTQYF.

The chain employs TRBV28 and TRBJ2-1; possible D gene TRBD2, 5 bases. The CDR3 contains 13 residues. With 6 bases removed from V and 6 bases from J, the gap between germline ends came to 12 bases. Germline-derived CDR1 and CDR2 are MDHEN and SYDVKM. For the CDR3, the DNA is TGTGCCAGCAGGGGAGACACCCTCAATGAGCAGTTCTTC. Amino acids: CASRGDTLNEQFF.

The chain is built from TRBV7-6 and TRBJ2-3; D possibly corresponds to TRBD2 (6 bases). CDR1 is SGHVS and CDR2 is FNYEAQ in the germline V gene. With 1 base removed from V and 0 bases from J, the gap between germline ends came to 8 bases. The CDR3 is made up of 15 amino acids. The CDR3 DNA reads TGTGCCAGCAGCTTAGTGGGGACTAGCACAGATACGCAGTATTTT. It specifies CASSLVGTSTDTQYF.

The DNA for the CDR3 is TGTGCCAGCAGCTTAGGACCTAGCGGAAAGTACTTC. Encoded protein: CASSLGPSGKYF. The chain combines TRBV7-9 with TRBJ2-7, with 7 bases that match TRBD2. CDR3 length equals 12 residues. Looked up from germline, CDR1 is SEHNR and CDR2 is FQNEAQ (reference sequence). With 1 base clipped from V and 11 bases from J, the junction kept 5 bases outside the gene matches.

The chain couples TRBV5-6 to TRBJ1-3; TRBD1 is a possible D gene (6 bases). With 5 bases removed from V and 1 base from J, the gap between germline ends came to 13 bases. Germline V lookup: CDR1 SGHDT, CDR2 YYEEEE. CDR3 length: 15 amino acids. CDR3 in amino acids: CASSFQGSSGNTIYF. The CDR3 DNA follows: TGTGCCAGCAGTTTTCAGGGGTCTTCTGGAAACACCATATATTTT.